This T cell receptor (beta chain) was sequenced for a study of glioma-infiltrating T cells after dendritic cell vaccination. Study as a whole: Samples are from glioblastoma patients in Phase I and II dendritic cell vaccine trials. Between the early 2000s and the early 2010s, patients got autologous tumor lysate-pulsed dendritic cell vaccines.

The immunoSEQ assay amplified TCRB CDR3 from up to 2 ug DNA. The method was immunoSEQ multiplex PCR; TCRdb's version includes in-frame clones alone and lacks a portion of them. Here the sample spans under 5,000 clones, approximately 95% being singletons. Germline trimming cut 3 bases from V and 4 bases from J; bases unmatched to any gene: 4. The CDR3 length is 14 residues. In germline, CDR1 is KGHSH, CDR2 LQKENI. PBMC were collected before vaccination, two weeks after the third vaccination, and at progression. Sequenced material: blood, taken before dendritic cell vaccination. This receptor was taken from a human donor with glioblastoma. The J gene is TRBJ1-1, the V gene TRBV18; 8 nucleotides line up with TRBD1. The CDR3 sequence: CASSPRQGTTEAFF. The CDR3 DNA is TGTGCCAGCTCACCGAGACAGGGGACCACTGAAGCTTTCTTT.